This T cell receptor beta chain was retrieved from a study of T cell responses to AZD1222 COVID-19 vaccine. Study observations and caveats: Mapped onto spike, vaccine-associated CD4 TCRs spanned it and were dominant at 160-218 and 743-854. Compared with day 0, the breadth and depth of the Spike-specific TCR repertoire rose significantly after two doses of AZD1222. The study identified only five to seven AZD1222 recipients as seropositive at baseline. Nearly half of spike-specific TCRs reportedly target variant regions that are unmutated in the B.1.351 and B.1.1.7 variants.

J gave up 2 bases and V 6 bases, and 7 bases lay outside the gene matches. The CDR3 extends over 15 amino acids. The germline gives CDR1 SQVTM, CDR2 ANQGSEA. The protocol was immunoSEQ multiplex PCR, while the TCRdb copy is restricted to in-frame clones and leaves out a portion. This sample has some 150,000 clones; about nine tenths occur once, and the top ten carry under 2%. Remarks on this clone: As yet, its antigen is unknown.

The clonotype comes from an adult who received the AZD1222 COVID-19 vaccine. The chain has TRBV29-1 and TRBJ2-7; 13 nucleotides match TRBD2. The sequencing here drew on peripheral blood, taken 28 days after the second AZD1222 dose. CDR3 region: CSVGLAGERTYEQYF. The DNA of the CDR3 is TGCAGCGTCGGACTAGCGGGAGAACGGACCTACGAGCAGTACTTC.